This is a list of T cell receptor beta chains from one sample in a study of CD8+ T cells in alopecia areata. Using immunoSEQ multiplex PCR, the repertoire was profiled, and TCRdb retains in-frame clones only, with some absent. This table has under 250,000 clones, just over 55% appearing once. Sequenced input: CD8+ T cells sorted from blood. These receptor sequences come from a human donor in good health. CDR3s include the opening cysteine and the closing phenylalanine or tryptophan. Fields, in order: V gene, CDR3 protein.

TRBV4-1,CASSERVAGELFF
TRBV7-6,CASSLEAGSDNSPLHF
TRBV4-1,CASSQVSREAFF
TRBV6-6,CASSPGEGQPQHF
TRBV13,CASSLGQGAAFF
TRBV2,CARRSGQEIYGYTF
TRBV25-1,CASSVTEKLFF
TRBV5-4,CASSWSSYNSPLHF
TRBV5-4,CASSLPLTGRKDGYTF
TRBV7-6,CASSLGTGGGYEQYF
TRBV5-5,CASSAGQGVAYEQYF
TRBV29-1,CSVEGGAPYEQYF
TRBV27,CASSFRTPADSPLHF
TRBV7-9,CASSHETGGVTDTQYF
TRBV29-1,CSVEEKGAGANVLTF
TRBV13,CASSLTGLQFF
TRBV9,CASSPPRGQGYTF
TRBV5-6,CASSLRNSNQPQHF
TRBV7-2,CASSLASLTYEQYF
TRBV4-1,CASSPREEGRGDNSPLHF
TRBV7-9,CASSQAKRGPYNEQFF
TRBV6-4,CASSVLAGAGDEQFF
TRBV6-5,CASRPGVWETQYF
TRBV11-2,CASSLASLSYTNTGELFF
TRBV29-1,CSVEVSYLAEAFF
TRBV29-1,CSTQPGEAGYGYTF
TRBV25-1,CASSVGGLSYNEQFF
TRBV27,CASSSSSYNEQFF